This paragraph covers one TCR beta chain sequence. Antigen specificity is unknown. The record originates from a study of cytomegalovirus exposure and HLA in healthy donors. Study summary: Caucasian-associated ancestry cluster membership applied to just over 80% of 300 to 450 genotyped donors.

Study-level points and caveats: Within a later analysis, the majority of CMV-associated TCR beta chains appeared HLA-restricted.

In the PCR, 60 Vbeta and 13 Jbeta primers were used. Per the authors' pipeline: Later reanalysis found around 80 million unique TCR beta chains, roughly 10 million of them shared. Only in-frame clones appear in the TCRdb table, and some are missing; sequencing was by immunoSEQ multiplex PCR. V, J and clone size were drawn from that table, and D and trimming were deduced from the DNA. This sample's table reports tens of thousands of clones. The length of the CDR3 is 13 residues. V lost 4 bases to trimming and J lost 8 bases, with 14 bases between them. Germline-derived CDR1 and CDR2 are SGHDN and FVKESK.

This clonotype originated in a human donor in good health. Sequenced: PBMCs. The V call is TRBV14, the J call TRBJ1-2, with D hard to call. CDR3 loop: CASSPFGDGGYTF. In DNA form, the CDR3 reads TGTGCCAGCAGCCCCTTTGGCGACGGGGGCTACACCTTC.